Listed below are T cell receptor beta chains from one sample, sequenced in a study of regulatory T cells in long-lasting Graves disease. Using its own MiXCR run on the multiplex PCR reads, TCRdb lists one record per CDR3 protein. The sample records 510,000 or so distinct CDR3 sequences, about 11% being singletons. Separately, the same data were catalogued under a study of T cells in Graves' hyperthyroidism and ophthalmopathy.

This specimen was peripheral blood mononuclear cells (PBMCs), taken at new diagnosis, from a patient treated with antithyroid drugs. These TCRs come from a woman in her 30s with Graves disease. Both conserved end residues are part of each CDR3.

TRBV28	15	TRBJ2-7	CASSLPVEVTYEQYF
TRBV5-1	15	TRBJ2-5	CASSHGREYQETQYF
TRBV6-1	14	TRBJ2-7	CASSQGFPPYEQYF
TRBV5-1	12	TRBJ2-1	CASQEQDNEQFF
TRBV7-8	14	TRBJ2-7	CASSPTRTVREQYF
TRBV6-1	18	TRBJ2-3	CASSEAHLAGVGADTQYF
TRBV7-2	23	TRBJ2-7	CASSFRVGLAGGPTSLRLIEQYF
TRBV5-6	13	TRBJ1-2	CASSPDWFYGYTF
TRBV3-1	14	TRBJ1-2	CASSRRAEGYGYTF
TRBV20-1	13	TRBJ1-6	CSAERGNNSPLHF
TRBV29-1	18	TRBJ2-3	CSVVGVLAGGPGSDTQYF
TRBV24-1	17	TRBJ2-1	CATSGQTAKSSYNEQFF
TRBV20-1	14	TRBJ2-3	CSAPPVSGRDTQYF
TRBV28	14	TRBJ2-7	CASIQGGTRMEQYF
TRBV10-1	17	TRBJ2-1	CASSKGGLADRRNEQFF
TRBV20-1	13	TRBJ2-2	CSATGGWTGELFF
TRBV20-1	14	TRBJ2-3	CSADSTSSTDTQYF
TRBV7-9	14	TRBJ2-5	CASSPETGLETQYF
TRBV5-4	16	TRBJ2-5	CASSFEAQRAKETQYF
TRBV19	17	TRBJ1-5	CASSIVVGPGGNQPQHF
TRBV18	15	TRBJ2-3	CASSPRGSSRDTQYF
TRBV2	17	TRBJ2-1	CASSGGTSGRGINEQFF
TRBV4-1	16	TRBJ2-3	CASSQSLAGDTDTQYF
TRBV4-3	14	TRBJ2-1	CASSQEWASPEQFF
TRBV9	16	TRBJ2-1	CASSSSSGRDYNEQFF
TRBV20-1	17	TRBJ1-1	CSARTDRGKWRGTEAFF
TRBV7-2	16	TRBJ2-1	CASSYTTLSSYNEQFF
TRBV3-1	13	TRBJ2-1	CASRSGQGDEQFF
TRBV30	11	TRBJ1-5	CAWSRGQPQHF
TRBV4-3	15	TRBJ1-1	CASSQQHGMNTEAFF
TRBV4-1	13	-	CASSQGGQAEQFF
TRBV5-6	14	TRBJ2-7	CASSPSSGSYEQYF
TRBV11-2	14	TRBJ2-7	CASSRPDQTYEQYF
TRBV19	16	TRBJ1-4	CASRSIGAGHNEKLFF
TRBV29-1	12	TRBJ2-5	CSVDRMWETQYF
TRBV7-9	16	TRBJ2-7	CASSPAQVPRGYEQYF
TRBV19	13	TRBJ2-1	CASGLTNRNEQFF
TRBV9	14	TRBJ2-3	CASSRGKGADTQYF
TRBV10-2	17	TRBJ2-2	CASTNGLAVFGAGELFF
TRBV5-1	14	TRBJ1-2	CASSLDFTTYGYTF
TRBV2	11	TRBJ1-2	CVRRQGAGYTF
TRBV30	15	TRBJ1-5	CAWSAQQGSNQPQHF